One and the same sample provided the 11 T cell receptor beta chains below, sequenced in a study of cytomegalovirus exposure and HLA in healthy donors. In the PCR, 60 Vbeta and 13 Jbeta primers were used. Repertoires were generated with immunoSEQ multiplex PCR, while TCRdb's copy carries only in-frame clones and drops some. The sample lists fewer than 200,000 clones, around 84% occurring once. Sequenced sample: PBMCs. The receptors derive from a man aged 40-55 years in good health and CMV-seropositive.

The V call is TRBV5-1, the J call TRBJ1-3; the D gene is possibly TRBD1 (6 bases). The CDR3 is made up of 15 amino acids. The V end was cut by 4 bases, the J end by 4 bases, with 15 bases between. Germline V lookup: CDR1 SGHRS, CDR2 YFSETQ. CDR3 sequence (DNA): TGCGCCAGCAGCCTTACAGGGCCTGGAGGAAACACCATATATTTT. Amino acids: CASSLTGPGGNTIYF.

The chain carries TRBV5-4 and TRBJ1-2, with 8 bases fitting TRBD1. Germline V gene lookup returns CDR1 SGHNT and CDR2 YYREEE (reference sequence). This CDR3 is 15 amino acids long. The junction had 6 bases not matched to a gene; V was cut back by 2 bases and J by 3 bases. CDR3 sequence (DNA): TGTGCCAGCAGCTTAGGACAGGGAGTCGACTATGGCTACACCTTC. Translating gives CASSLGQGVDYGYTF.

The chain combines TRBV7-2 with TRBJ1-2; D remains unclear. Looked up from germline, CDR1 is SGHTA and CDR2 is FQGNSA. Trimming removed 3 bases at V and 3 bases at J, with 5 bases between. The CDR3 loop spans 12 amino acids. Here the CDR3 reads CASSLIDYGYTF. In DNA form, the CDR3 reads TGTGCCAGCAGCTTGATAGACTATGGCTACACCTTC.

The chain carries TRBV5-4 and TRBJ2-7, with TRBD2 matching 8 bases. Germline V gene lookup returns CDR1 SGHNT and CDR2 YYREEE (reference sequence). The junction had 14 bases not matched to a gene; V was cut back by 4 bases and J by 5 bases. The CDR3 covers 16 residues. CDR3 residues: CASSLSGRWTKDEQYF. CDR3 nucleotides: TGTGCCAGCAGCCTAAGCGGGAGATGGACCAAGGACGAGCAGTACTTC.

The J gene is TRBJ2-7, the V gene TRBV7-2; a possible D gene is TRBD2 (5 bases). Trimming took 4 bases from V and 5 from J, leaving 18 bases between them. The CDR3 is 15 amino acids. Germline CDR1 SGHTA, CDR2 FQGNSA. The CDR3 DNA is TGTGCCAGCAGCTCCCTGGGAGCAAGAGGGAACGAGCAGTACTTC. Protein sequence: CASSSLGARGNEQYF.

Written as DNA, the CDR3 is TGTGCCTGGAGTGTATGGGGGGTATACAATGAGCAGTTCTTC. This codes for CAWSVWGVYNEQFF. The gene calls are TRBV30 and TRBJ2-1; TRBD2 might be the D (6 bases). V lost 0 bases and J lost 4, with 10 bases in between. Germline V CDR1 and CDR2: GTSNPN, SVGIG (reference sequence). The CDR3 length is 14 residues.

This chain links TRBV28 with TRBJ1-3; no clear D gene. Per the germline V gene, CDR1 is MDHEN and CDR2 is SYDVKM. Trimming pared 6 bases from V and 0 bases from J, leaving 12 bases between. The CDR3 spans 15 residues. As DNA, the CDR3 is TGTGCCAGCAGCCGCTGGGAGAACTCTGGAAACACCATATATTTT. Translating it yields CASSRWENSGNTIYF. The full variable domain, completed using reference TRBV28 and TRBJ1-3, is DVKVTQSSRYLVKRTGEKVFLECVQDMDHENMFWYRQDPGLGLRLIYFSYDVKMKEKGDIPEGYSVSREKKERFSLILESASTNQTSMYLCASSRWENSGNTIYFGEGSWLTVV.

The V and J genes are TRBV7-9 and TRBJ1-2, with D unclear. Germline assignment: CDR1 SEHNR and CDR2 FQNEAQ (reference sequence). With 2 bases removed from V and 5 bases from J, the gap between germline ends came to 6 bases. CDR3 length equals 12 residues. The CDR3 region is CASSLRSYGYTF. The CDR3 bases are TGTGCCAGCAGCTTACGGAGTTATGGCTACACCTTC.

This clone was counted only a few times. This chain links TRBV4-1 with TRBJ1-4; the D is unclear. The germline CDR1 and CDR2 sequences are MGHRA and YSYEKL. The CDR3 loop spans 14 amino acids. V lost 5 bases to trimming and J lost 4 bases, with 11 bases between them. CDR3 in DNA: TGCGCCAGCAGCAAAACTCATAGTAATGAAAAACTGTTTTTT. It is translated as CASSKTHSNEKLFF.

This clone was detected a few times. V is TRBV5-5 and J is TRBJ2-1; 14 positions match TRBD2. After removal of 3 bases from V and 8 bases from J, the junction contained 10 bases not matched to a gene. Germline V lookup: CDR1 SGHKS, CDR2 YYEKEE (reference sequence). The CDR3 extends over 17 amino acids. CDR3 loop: CASSWQPTSGGAYEQFF. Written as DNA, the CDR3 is TGTGCCAGCAGCTGGCAACCGACTAGCGGGGGGGCTTATGAGCAGTTCTTC. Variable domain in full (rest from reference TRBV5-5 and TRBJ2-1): DAGVTQSPTHLIKTRGQQVTLRCSPISGHKSVSWYQQVLGQGPQFIFQYYEKEERGRGNFPDRFSARQFPNYSSELNVNALLLGDSALYLCASSWQPTSGGAYEQFFGPGTRLTVL.

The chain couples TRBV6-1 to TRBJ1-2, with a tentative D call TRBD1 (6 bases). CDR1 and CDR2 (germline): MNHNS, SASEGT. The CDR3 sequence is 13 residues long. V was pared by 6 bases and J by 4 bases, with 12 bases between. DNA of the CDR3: TGTGCCAGCAGAGGGCAGGGGAGCTATGGCTACACCTTC. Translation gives CASRGQGSYGYTF.